Reported below is one T cell receptor beta chain. These data are taken from a study of blood T cell repertoires in COVID-19. Study-level information: The United States, Italy and Spain were the sources of the acute and convalescent COVID-19 samples. The cDNA or gDNA used as material had been derived from T cells, B-cell-depleted T cells, or PBMCs.

The authors' processing: Estimates of nucleated cell counts were drawn from the amplification of reference gene primers. Data came from immunoSEQ multiplex PCR; TCRdb stores just in-frame clones and leaves some out. V and J calls and clone size come straight from that table; D and trimming were deduced from the DNA. The sample comprises about 210,000 clones, roughly 82% of which are singletons, and about 8% rests with the top ten. The V end lost 1 base, the J end lost 5 bases, and 8 bases lay between the germline ends. This CDR3 comprises 13 residues. Germline V CDR1 and CDR2: SGHTA, FQGNSA. Seattle's cohort entered during active infection and was followed longitudinally.

This TCR was sampled from a woman aged 60-70 years with COVID-19, enrolled during active disease. The sequenced sample consisted of peripheral blood. This sequence joins TRBV7-2 and TRBJ2-5; D not resolved. The CDR3 DNA follows: TGTGCCAGCAGCTTAGTGTTTCGGGAGACCCAGTACTTC. Amino acid sequence: CASSLVFRETQYF.